This TCR beta chain is from a study of tumor-infiltrating lymphocytes in primary liver carcinoma. Study background: T1-T3 N0M0 was the stage of the tumors, which were 4.2 to 10 cm across. Tissue type made little difference to sample yields of roughly 3.5 to 7.5 million productive TCRbeta reads. Findings and limits, study-wide: Tumor region pairs showed greater overlap than either tumor-adjacent or tumor-blood pairs did.

With roughly 0.5 ug total RNA as template and a constant-region primer, TCR beta cDNA was made. Slightly modified ARM-PCR, run as three nested multiplex PCR rounds, produced the TCR beta libraries. With TRBV1-TRBV30 forward primers and a C-beta reverse primer, the first two PCR rounds were run for 10 to 11 cycles each. TCRdb analysed the multiplex PCR reads with MiXCR anew, one entry per CDR3 protein. Among some 130,000 distinct CDR3 sequences listed, less than 75% were seen once. From germline, CDR1 is MNHNS and CDR2 SASEGT. The CDR3 loop spans 11 amino acids. Starting material for RNA and DNA co-extraction consisted of about 20-32 mg of unsorted bulk tissue. Concerning this clonotype: The antigen is undetermined. A read error may account for a junction end that differs from germline.

The specimen sequenced was tumor-adjacent normal liver tissue. V gene TRBV6-1 combines with J gene TRBJ2-7; no firm D call. The sequence came from a woman in her fifties or sixties with primary liver carcinoma and hepatitis B virus infection. The CDR3 bases are TGTGCCAGCAGTCCGTCCTACGAGCAAAACTTC. Translated, it gives CASSPSYEQNF.